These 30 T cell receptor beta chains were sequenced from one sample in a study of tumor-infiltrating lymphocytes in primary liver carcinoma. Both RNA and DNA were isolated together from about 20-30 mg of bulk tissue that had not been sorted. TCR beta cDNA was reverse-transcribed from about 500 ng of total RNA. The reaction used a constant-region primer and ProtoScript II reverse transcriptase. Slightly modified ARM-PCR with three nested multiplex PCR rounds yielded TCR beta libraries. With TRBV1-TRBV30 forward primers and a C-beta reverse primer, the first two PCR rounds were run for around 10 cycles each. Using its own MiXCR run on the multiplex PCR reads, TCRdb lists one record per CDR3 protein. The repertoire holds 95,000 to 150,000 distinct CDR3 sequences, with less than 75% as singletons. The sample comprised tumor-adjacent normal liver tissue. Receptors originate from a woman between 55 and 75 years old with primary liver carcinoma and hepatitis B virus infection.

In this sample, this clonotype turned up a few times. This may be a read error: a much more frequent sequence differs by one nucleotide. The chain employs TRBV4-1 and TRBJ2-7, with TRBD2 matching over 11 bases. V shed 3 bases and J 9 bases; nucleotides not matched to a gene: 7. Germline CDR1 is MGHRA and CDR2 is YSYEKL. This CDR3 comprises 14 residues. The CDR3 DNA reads TGCGCCAGCAGCCATGGACTAGCGGGTCATGGGCAGTACTTC. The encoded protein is CASSHGLAGHGQYF.

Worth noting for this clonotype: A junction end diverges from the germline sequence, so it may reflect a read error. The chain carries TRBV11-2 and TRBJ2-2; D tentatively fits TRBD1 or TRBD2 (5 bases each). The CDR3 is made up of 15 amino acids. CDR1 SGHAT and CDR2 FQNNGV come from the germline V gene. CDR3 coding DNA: TGTGCCAGCAGCTTACTGTCAGGGTTCACCGGGGAGCTATTTTTT. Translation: CASSLLSGFTGELFF.

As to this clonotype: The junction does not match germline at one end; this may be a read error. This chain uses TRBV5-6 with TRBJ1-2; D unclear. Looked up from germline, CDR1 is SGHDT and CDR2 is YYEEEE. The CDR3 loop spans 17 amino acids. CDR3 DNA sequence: TGTGCCAGCAGCCTAGGTATCCCCGGAACTGACAACTATGGGTACACCTTC. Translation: CASSLGIPGTDNYGYTF.

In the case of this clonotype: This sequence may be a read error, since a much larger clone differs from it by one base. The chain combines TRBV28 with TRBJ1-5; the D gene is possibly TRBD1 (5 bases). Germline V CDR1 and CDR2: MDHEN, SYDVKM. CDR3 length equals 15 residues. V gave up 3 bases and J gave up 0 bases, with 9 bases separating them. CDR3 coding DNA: TGTGCCAGCAGTTTCAAGGGGATTAGCAATCAGCCCCAGCATTTT. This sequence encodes CASSFKGISNQPQHF.

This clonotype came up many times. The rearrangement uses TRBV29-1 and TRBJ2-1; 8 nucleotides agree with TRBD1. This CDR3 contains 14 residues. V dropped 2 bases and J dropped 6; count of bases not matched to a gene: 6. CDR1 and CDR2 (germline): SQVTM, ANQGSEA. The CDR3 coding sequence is TGCAGCGTTGAAACCGGGACAGGCGTCAATGAGCAGTTCTTC. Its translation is CSVETGTGVNEQFF.

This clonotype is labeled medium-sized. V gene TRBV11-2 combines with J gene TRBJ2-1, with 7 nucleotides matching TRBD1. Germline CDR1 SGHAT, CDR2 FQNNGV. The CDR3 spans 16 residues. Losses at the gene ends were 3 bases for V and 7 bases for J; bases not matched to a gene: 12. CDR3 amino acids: CASSLRRQGRVNEQFF. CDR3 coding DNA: TGTGCCAGCAGCTTGAGGCGACAGGGTAGGGTGAATGAGCAGTTCTTC. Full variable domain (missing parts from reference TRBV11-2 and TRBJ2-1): EAGVAQSPRYKIIEKRQSVAFWCNPISGHATLYWYQQILGQGPKLLIQFQNNGVVDDSQLPKDRFSAERLKGVDSTLKIQPAKLEDSAVYLCASSLRRQGRVNEQFFGPGTRLTVL.

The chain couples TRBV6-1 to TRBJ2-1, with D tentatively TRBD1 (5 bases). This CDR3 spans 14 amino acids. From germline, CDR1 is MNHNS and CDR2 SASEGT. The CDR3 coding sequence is TGTGTCAGAAAGAGCAGGGTGACCTACAATGAGCAGTTCTTC. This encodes CVRKSRVTYNEQFF.

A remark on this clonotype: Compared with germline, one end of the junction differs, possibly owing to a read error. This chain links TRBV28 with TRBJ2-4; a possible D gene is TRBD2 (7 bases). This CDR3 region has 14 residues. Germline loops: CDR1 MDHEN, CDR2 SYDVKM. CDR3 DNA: TGTGTCAGCAGAAAGGGGGGGTCGGGAAACATACAGTACTTC. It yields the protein CVSRKGGSGNIQYF.

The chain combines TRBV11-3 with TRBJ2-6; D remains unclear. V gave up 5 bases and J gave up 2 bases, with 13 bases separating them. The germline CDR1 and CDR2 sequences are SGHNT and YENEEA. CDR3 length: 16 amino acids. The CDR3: CASSPRRGTGANVLTF. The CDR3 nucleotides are TGTGCCAGCAGCCCGAGGCGTGGAACTGGGGCCAACGTCCTGACTTTC.

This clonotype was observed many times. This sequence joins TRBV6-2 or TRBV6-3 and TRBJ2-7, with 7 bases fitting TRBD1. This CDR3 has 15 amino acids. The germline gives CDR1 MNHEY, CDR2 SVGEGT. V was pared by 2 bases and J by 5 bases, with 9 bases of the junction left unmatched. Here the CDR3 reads CASSYHRQGANEQYF. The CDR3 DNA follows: TGTGCCAGCAGTTACCACCGACAGGGAGCCAACGAGCAGTACTTC.

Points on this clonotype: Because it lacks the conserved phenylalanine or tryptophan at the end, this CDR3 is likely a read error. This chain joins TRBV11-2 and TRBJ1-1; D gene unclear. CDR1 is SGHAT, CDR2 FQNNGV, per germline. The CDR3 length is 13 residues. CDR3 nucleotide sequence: TGTTCCAGCAGCTTCCACATCGACACTGGAGCTTTCTTA. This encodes CSSSFHIDTGAFL.

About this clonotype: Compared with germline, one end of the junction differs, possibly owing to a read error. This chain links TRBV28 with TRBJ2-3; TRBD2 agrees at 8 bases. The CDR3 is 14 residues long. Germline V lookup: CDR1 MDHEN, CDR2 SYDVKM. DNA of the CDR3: TGTGCTAGCAGTAGCGGGACCTTGACAGATACGCAGTATTTT. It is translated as CASSSGTLTDTQYF. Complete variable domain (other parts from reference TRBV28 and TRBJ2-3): DVKVTQSSRYLVKRTGEKVFLECVQDMDHENMFWYRQDPGLGLRLIYFSYDVKMKEKGDIPEGYSVSREKKERFSLILESASTNQTSMYLCASSSGTLTDTQYFGPGTRLTVL.

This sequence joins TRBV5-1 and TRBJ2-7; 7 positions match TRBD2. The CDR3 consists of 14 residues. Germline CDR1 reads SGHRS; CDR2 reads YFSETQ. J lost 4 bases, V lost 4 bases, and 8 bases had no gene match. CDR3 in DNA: TGCGCCAGCAGCCCGTGGGACTATGTTTACGAGCAGTACTTC. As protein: CASSPWDYVYEQYF.

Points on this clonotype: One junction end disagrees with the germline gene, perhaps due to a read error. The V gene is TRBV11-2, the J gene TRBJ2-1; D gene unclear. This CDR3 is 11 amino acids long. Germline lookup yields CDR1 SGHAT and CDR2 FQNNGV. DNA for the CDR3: TGTGCCAACAGCATGAACATTGAGCAGTTCTTC. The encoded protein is CANSMNIEQFF.

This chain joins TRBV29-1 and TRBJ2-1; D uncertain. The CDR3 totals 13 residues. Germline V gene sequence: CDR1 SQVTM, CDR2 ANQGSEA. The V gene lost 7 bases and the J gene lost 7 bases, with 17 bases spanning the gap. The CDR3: CSAPLLGLNEQFF. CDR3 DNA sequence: TGCAGCGCTCCACTTCTGGGCCTGAATGAGCAGTTCTTC.

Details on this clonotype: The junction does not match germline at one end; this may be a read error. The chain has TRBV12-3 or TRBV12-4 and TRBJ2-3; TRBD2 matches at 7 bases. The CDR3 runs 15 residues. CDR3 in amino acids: CASSRMGGRTYTQYF. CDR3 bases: TGTGCCAGCAGCCGAATGGGAGGGCGCACATATACGCAGTATTTT.

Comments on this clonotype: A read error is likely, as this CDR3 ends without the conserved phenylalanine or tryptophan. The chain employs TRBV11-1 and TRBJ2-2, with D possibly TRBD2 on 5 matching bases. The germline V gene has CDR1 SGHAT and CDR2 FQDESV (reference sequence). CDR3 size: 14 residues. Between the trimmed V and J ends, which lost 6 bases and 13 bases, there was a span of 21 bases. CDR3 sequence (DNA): TGTGCCAGCAGACCGAGCCTTGACACCGGAGGGCTGTTTATT. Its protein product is CASRPSLDTGGLFI.

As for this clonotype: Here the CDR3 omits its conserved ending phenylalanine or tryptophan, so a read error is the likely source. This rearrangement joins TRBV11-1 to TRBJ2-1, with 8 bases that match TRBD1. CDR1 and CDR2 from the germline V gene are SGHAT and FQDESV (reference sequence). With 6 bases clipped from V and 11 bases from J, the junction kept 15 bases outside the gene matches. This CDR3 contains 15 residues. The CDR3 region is CASSGTGGRGNKQFS. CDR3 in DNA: TGTGCCAGCAGTGGTACAGGGGGGAGAGGTAATAAGCAGTTCTCC.

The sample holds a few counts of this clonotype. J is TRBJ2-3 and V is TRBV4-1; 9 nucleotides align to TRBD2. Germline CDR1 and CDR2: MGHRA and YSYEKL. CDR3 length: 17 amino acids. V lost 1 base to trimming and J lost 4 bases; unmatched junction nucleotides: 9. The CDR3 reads CASSQALGTSKADTQYF. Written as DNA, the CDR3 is TGCGCCAGCAGCCAAGCCCTCGGGACTAGCAAGGCAGATACGCAGTATTTT.

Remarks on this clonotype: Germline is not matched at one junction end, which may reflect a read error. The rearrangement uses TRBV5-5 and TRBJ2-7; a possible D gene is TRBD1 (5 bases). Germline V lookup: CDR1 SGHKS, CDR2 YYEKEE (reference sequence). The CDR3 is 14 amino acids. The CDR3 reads CVSSSADSSYEQYF. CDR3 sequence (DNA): TGTGTCAGCAGCTCCGCCGACAGTTCCTACGAGCAGTACTTC. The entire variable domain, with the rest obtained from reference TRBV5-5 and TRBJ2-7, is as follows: DAGVTQSPTHLIKTRGQQVTLRCSPISGHKSVSWYQQVLGQGPQFIFQYYEKEERGRGNFPDRFSARQFPNYSSELNVNALLLGDSALYLCVSSSADSSYEQYFGPGTRLTVT.

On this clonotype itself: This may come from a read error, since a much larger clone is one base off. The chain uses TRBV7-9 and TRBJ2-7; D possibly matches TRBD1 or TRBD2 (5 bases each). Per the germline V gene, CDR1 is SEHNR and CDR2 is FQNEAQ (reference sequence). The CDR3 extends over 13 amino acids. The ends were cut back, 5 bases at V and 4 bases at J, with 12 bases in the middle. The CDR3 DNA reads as TGTGCCAGCAGCATTGGGAGACAGTACGAGCAGTACTTC. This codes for CASSIGRQYEQYF. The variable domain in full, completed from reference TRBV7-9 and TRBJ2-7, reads DTGVSQNPRHKITKRGQNVTFRCDPISEHNRLYWYRQTLGQGPEFLTYFQNEAQLEKSRLLSDRFSAERPKGSFSTLEIQRTEQGDSAMYLCASSIGRQYEQYFGPGTRLTVT.

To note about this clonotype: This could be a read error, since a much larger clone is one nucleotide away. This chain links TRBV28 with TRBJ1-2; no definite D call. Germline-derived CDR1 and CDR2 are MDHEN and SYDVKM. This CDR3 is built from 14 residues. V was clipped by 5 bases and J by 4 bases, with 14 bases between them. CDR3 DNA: TGTGCCAGCAGTCCGGTCCCAGCGGGCTATGGCTACACCTTC. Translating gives CASSPVPAGYGYTF.

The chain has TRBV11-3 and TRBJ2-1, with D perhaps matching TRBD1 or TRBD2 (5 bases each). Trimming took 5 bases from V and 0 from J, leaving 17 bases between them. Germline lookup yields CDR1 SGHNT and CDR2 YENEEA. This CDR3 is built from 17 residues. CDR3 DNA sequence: TGTGCCAGCAGCCCTGAGGGACGCATCCGCTCCTACAATGAGCAGTTCTTC. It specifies CASSPEGRIRSYNEQFF.

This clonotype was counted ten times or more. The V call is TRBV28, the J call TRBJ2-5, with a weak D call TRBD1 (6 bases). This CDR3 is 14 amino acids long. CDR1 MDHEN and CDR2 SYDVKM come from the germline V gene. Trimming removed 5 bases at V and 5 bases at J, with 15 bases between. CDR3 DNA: TGTGCCAGCAGTCCCCTCATAGGGGGTGAGACCCAGTACTTC. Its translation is CASSPLIGGETQYF.

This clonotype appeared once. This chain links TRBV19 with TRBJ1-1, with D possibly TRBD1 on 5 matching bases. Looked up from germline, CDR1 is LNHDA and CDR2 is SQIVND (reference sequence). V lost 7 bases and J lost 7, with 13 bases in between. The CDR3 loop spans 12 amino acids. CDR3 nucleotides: TGTGCCAGTACCTTTGGGGACCGTGAAGCTTTCTTT. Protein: CASTFGDREAFF. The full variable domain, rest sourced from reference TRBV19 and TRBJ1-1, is DGGITQSPKYLFRKEGQNVTLSCEQNLNHDAMYWYRQDPGQGLRLIYYSQIVNDFQKGDIAEGYSVSREKKESFPLTVTSAQKNPTAFYLCASTFGDREAFFGQGTRLTVV.

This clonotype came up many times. The CDR3 DNA is TGTGCCAGCAGCTCGCTAGCGGGAGCATTGACAGATACGCAGTATTTT. Protein product: CASSSLAGALTDTQYF. This chain connects TRBV7-8 to TRBJ2-3; 10 nucleotides align to TRBD2. The CDR3 covers 16 residues. Germline loops: CDR1 SGHVS, CDR2 FQNEAQ. V was pared by 4 bases and J by 3 bases, with 7 bases of the junction left unmatched.

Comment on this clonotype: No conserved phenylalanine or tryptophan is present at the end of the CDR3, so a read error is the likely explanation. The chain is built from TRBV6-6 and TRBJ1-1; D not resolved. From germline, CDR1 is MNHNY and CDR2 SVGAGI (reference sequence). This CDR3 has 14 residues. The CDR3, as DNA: TGTTCCAGCATCAGAGGCGGTGCAGACACTGAAGCTTTCCTT. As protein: CSSIRGGADTEAFL.

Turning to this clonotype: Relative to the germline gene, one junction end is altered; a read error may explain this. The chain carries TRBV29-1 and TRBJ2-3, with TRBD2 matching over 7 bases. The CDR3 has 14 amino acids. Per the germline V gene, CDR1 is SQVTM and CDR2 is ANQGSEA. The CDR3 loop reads CSVAGGPLTDTHYF. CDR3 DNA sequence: TGCAGCGTTGCGGGGGGACCCCTTACAGATACGCATTATTTT.

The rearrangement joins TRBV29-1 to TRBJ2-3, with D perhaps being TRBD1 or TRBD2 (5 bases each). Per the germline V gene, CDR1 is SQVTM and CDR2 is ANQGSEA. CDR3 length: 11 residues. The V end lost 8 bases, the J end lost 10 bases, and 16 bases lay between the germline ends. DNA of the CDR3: TGCAGCACTCCCGTGGGGGATGCGCAGTATTTT. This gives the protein CSTPVGDAQYF.

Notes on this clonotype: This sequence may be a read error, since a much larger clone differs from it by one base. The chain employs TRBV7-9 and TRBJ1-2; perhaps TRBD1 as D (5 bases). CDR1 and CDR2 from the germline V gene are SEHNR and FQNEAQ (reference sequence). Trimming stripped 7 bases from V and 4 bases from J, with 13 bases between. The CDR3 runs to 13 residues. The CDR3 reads CASIPRGSYGYTF. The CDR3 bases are TGTGCCAGCATCCCTAGGGGTTCCTATGGCTACACCTTC.